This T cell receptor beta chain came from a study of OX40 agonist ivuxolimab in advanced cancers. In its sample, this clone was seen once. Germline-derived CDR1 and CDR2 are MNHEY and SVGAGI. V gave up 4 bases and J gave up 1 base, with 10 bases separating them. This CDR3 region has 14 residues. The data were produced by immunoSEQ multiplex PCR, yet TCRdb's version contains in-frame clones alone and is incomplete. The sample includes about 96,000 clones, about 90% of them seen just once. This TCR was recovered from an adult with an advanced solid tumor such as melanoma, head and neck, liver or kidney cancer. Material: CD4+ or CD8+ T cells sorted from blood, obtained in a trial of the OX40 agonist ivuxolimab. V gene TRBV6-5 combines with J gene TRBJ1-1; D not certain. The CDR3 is CASSSRVWNTEAFF. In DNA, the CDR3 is TGTGCCAGCAGTTCGAGGGTTTGGAACACTGAAGCTTTCTTT.